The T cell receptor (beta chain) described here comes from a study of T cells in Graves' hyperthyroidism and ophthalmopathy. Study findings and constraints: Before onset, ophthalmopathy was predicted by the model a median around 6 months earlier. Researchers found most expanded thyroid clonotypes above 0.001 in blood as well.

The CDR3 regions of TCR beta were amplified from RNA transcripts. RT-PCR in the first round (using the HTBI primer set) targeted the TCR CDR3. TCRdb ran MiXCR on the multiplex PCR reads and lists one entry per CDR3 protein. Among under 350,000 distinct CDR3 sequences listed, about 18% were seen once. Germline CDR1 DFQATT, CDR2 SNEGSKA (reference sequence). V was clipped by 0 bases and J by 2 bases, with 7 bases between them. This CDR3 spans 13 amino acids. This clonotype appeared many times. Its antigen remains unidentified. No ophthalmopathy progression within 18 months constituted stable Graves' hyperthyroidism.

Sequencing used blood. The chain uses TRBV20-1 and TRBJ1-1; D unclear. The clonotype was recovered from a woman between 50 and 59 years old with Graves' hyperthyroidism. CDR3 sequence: CSARETINTEAFF. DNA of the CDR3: TGCAGTGCTAGAGAGACAATCAACACTGAAGCTTTCTTT.